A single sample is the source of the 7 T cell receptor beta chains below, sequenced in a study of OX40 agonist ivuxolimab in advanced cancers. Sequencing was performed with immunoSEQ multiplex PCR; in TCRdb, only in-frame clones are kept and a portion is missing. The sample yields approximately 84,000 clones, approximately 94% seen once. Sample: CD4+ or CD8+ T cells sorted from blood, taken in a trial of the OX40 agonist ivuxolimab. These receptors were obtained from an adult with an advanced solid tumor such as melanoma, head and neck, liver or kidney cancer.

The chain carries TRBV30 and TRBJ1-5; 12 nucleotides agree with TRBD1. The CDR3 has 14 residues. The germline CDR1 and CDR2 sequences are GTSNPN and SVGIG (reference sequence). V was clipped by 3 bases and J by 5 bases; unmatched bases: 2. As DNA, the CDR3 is TGTGCCTGGAGGGGGACAGGGGGCGATCAGCCCCAGCATTTT. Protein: CAWRGTGGDQPQHF.

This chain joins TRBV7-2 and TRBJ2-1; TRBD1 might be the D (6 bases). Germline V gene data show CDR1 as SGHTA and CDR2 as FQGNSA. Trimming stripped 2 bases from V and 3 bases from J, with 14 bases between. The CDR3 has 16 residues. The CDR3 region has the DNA TGTGCCAGCAGCTTAACTGAGGCAGGGGACTACAATGAGCAGTTCTTC. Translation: CASSLTEAGDYNEQFF.

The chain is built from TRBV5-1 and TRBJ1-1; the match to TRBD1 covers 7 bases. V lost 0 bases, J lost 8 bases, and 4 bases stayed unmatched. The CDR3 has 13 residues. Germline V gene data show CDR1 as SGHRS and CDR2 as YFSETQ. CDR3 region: CASSLDGQAEAFF. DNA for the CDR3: TGCGCCAGCAGCTTGGATGGACAGGCAGAAGCTTTCTTT.

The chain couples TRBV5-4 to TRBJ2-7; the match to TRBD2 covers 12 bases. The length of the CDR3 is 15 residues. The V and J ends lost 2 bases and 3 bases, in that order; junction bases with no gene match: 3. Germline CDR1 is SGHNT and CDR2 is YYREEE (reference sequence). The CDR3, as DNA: TGTGCCAGCAGCTTACTAGCGGGGGGTCTCTACGAGCAGTACTTC. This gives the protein CASSLLAGGLYEQYF.

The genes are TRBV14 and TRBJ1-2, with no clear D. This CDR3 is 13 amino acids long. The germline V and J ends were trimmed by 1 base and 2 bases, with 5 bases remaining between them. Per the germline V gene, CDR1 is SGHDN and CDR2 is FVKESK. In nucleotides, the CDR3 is TGTGCCAGCAGCCAAGTAAGGAACTATGGCTACACCTTC. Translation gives CASSQVRNYGYTF.

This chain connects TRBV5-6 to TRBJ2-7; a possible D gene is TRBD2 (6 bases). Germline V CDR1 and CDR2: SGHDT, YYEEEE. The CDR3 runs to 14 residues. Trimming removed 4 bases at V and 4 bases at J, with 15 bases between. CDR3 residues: CASSRDSEEYEQYF. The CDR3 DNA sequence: TGTGCCAGCAGCCGGGACTCCGAAGAATACGAGCAGTACTTC.

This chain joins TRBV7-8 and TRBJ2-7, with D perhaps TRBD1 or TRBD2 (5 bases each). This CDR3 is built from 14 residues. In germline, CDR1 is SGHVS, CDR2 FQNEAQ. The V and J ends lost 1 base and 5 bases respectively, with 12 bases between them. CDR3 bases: TGTGCCAGCAGCTTAGTCCTAGTGGGGGACGAGCAGTACTTC. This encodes CASSLVLVGDEQYF. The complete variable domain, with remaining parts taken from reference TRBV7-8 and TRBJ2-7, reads GAGVSQSPRYKVAKRGQDVALRCDPISGHVSLFWYQQALGQGPEFLTYFQNEAQLDKSGLPSDRFFAERPEGSVSTLKIQRTQQEDSAVYLCASSLVLVGDEQYFGPGTRLTVT.